Listed below are T cell receptor beta chains from one sample, sequenced in a study of spatial heterogeneity in lung cancer. One entry per CDR3 protein results from TCRdb running MiXCR on the 5' RACE reads. The sample consists of approximately 70,000 distinct CDR3 sequences, around 8.9% of them appearing once. Sequencing was performed on PBMCs, taken at follow-up. These receptors were taken from a female donor with early-stage non-small cell lung cancer. CDR3s include the opening cysteine and the closing phenylalanine or tryptophan. The D gene is left open where the match is weak. A clone size is listed for some rows: how often the clone was seen (once, few, many), or a class if it is expanded.

D	J	size	V	DNA	CDR3
.	TRBJ1-5	few	TRBV7-9	TGTGCCAGCAGCCAGAAGGGGAAGGACGAGCCCCAGCATTTT	CASSQKGKDEPQHF
TRBD2	TRBJ2-7	many	TRBV20-1	TGCAGTGCTCCTTCGACTAGCGGGACGGCCTACGAGCAGTACTTC	CSAPSTSGTAYEQYF
.	TRBJ2-1	many	TRBV20-1	TGCAGTGCTAGATATATGGATGAGCAGTTCTTC	CSARYMDEQFF
.	TRBJ2-3	.	TRBV7-2	TGTGCCAGCAGCGTGGTGGTAGGCACAGATACGCAGTATTTT	CASSVVVGTDTQYF
TRBD2	TRBJ2-1	.	TRBV10-3	TGTGCCATCTGGAATAGCGGGAGTGGGTCCTACAATGAGCAGTTCTTC	CAIWNSGSGSYNEQFF
.	TRBJ1-5	many	TRBV27	TGTGCCAGCGGGGGGAGTGGAGCCCAGCATTTT	CASGGSGAQHF
TRBD1	TRBJ2-1	many	TRBV6-5	TGTGCCAGCACTGACAGGGTGAGAGGCTACAATGAGCAGTTCTTC	CASTDRVRGYNEQFF
.	TRBJ2-6	many	TRBV18	TGTGCCAGCTCACCTAATGTACTCTCTGGGGCCAACGTCCTGACTTTC	CASSPNVLSGANVLTF
.	TRBJ1-1	.	TRBV7-9	TGTGCCAGCAGCTTAGGGCTTGGGGCTGAAGCTTTCTTT	CASSLGLGAEAFF
.	TRBJ1-1	many	TRBV20-1	TGCAGTGCCGCCGCTATGGGGAGGAACACTGAAGCTTTCTTT	CSAAAMGRNTEAFF
.	TRBJ2-7	few	TRBV6-5	TGTGCCAGCAAGAGCGAAACCTACGAGCAGTACTTC	CASKSETYEQYF